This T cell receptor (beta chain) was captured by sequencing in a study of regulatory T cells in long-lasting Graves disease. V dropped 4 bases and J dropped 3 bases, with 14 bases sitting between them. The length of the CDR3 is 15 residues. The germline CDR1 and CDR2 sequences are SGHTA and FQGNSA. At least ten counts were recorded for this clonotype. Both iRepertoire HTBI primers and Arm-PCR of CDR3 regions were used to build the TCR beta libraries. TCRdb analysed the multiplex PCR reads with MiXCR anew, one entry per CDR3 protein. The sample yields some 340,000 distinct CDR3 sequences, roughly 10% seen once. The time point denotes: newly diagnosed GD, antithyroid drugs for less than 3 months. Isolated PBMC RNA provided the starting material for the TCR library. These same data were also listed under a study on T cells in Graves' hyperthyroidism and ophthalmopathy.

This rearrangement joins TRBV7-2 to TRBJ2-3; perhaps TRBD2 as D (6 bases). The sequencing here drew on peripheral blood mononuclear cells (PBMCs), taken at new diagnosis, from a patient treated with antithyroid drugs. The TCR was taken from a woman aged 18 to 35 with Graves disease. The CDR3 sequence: CASSYFSGSTDTQYF. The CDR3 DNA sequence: TGTGCCAGCAGCTACTTTAGCGGTAGTACAGATACGCAGTATTTT.